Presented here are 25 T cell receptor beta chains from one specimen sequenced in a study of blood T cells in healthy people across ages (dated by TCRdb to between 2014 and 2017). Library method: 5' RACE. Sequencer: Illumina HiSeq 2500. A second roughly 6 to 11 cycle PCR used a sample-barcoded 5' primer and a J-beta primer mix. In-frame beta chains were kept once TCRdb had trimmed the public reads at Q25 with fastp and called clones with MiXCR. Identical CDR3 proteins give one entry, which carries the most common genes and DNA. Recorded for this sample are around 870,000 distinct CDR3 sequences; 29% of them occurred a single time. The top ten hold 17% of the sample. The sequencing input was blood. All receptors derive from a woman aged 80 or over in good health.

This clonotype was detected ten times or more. The CDR3: CASRRTSEPPDTQYF. In DNA, the CDR3 is TGTGCCAGCAGAAGGACTAGCGAACCCCCAGATACGCAGTATTTT. The chain uses TRBV11-1 and TRBJ2-3; 9 nucleotides agree with TRBD2. CDR3 length: 15 amino acids. J lost 4 bases, V lost 6 bases, and 8 bases had no gene match. Germline CDR1 and CDR2: SGHAT and FQDESV (reference sequence).

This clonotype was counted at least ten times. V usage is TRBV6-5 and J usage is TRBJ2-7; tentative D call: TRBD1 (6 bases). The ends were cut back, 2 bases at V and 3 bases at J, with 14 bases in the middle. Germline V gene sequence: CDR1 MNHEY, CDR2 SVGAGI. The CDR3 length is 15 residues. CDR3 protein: CASSYGRDTNYEQYF. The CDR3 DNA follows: TGTGCCAGCAGTTACGGAAGGGACACCAACTACGAGCAGTACTTC.

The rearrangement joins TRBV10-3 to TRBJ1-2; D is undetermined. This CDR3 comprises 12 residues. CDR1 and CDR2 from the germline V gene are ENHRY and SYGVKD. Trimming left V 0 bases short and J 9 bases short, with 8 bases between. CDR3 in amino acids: CAISESRERYTF. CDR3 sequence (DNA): TGTGCCATCAGTGAGTCACGGGAGCGCTACACCTTC.

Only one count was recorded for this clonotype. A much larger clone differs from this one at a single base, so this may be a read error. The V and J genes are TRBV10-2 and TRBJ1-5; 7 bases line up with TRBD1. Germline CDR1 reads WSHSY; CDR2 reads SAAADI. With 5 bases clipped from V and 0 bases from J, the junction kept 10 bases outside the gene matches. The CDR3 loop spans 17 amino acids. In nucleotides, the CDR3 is TGCGCCAGCAGTACGGAGACAGGGTGGGATAGCAATCAGCCCCAGCATTTT. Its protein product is CASSTETGWDSNQPQHF.

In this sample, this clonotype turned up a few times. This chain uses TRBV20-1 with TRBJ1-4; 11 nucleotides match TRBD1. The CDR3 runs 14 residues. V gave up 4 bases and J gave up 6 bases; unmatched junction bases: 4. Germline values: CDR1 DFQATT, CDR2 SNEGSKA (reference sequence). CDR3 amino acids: CSAMGQGVDEKLFF. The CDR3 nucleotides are TGCAGTGCTATGGGACAGGGGGTGGATGAAAAACTGTTTTTT.

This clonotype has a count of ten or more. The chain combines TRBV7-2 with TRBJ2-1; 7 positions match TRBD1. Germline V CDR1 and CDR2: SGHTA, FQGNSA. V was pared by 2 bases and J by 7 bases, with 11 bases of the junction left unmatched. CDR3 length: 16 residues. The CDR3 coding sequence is TGTGCCAGCAGCTTACTGGGACAGCGGAAAGGGAATGAGCAGTTCTTC. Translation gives CASSLLGQRKGNEQFF.

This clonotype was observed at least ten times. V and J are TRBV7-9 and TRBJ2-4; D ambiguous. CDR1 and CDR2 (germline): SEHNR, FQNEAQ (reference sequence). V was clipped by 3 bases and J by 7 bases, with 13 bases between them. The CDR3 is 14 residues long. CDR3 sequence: CASSLDGSANIQYF. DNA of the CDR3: TGTGCCAGCAGCTTGGATGGGTCAGCGAACATTCAGTACTTC.

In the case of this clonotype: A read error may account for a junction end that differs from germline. The CDR3 sequence is CASSPSIGQGNGKLFF. CDR3 coding DNA: TGTGCCAGCTCACCAAGTATCGGACAGGGTAATGGAAAACTGTTTTTT. The genes are TRBV18 and TRBJ1-4, with 8 nucleotides matching TRBD1. Germline lookup yields CDR1 KGHSH and CDR2 LQKENI. The CDR3 spans 16 residues.

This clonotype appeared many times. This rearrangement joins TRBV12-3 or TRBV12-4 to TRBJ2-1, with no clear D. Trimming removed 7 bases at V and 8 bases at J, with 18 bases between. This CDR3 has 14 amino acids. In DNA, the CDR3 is TGTGCCAGCACCCGCTCCGACCCTCGCGATGAGCAGTTCTTC. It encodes CASTRSDPRDEQFF.

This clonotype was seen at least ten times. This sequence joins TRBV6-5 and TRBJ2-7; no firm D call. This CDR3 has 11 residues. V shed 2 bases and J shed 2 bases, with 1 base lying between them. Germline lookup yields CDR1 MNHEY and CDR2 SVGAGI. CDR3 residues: CASSYAYEQYF. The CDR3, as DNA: TGTGCCAGCAGTTACGCCTACGAGCAGTACTTC.

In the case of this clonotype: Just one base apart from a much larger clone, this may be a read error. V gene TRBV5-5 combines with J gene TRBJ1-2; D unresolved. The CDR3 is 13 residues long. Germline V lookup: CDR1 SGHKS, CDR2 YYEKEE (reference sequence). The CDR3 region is CTSSVATTGGYTF. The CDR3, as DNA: TGTACCAGCAGCGTTGCTACCACGGGAGGCTACACCTTC.

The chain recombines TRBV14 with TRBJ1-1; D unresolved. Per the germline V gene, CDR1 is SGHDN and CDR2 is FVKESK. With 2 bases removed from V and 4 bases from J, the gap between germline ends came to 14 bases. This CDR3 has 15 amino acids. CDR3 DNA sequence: TGTGCCAGCAGCCAATTGTTGGTTCGGGTCACTGAAGCTTTCTTT. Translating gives CASSQLLVRVTEAFF.

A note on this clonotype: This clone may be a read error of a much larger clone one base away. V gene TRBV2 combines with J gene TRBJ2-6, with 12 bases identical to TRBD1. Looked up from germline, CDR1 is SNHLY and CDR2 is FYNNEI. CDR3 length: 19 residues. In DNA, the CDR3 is TGTGCCAGCAGTGACGCCCCGGGACAGGGGGCAGCTGGGGCCAACGTCCCGACTTTC. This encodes CASSDAPGQGAAGANVPTF.

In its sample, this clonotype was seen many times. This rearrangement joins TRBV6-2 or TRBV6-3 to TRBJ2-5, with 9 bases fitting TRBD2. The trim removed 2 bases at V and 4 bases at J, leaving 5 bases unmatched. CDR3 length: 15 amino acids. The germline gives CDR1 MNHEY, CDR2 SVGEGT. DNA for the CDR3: TGTGCCAGCAGTTACGGGCGGGGGGGCAGAGAGACCCAGTACTTC. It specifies CASSYGRGGRETQYF.

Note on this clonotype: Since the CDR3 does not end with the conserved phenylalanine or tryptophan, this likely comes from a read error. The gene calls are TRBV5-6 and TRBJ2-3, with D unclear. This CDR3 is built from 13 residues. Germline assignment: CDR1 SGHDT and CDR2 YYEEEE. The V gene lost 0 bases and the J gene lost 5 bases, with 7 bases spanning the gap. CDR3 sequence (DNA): TGTGCCAGCAGCTTGGCATCTGAAGATACGCAGTATTGT. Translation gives CASSLASEDTQYC.

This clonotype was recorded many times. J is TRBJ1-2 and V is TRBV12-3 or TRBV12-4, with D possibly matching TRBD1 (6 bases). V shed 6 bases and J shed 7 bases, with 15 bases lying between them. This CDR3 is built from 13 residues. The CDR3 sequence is CASSENYRAGYTF. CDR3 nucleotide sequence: TGTGCCAGCAGCGAAAATTACAGGGCTGGCTACACCTTC.

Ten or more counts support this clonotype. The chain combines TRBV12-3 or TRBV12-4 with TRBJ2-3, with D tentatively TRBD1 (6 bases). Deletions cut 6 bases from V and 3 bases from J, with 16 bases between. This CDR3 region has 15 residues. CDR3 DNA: TGTGCCAGCAGCACCTCAGGGGAAATTACAGATACGCAGTATTTT. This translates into CASSTSGEITDTQYF.

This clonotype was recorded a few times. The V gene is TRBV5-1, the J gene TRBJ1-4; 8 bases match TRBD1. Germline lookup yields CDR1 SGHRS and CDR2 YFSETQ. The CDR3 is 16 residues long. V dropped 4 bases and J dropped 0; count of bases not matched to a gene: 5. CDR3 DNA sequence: TGCGCCAGCAGCAGGACAGGGACTGCAACTAATGAAAAACTGTTTTTT. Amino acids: CASSRTGTATNEKLFF.

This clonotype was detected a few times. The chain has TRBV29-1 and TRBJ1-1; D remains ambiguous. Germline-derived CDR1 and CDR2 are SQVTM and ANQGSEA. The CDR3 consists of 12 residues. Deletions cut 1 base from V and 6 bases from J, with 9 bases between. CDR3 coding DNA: TGCAGCGTTGAAGGGGTCGGATCTGAAGCTTTCTTT. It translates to CSVEGVGSEAFF.

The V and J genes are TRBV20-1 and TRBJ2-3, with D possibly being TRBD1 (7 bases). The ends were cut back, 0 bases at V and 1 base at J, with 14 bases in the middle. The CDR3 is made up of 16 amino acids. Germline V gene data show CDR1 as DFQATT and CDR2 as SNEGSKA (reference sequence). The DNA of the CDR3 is TGCAGTGCTAGAGATTTCAGGGGGGTGGGCACAGATACGCAGTATTTT. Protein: CSARDFRGVGTDTQYF.

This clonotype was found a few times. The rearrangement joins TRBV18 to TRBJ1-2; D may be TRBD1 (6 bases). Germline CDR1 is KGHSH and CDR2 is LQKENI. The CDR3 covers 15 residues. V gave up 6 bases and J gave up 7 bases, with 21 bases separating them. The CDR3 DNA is TGTGCCAGCTCGTACCCGGGACAAAGGAGGGGTGGCTACACCTTC. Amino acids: CASSYPGQRRGGYTF.

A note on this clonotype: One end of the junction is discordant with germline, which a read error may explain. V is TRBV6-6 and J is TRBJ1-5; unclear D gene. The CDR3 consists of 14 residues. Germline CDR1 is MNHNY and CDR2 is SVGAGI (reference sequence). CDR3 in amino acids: CASSYPDGNQPRHF. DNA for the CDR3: TGTGCCAGCAGTTACCCAGACGGGAATCAACCCCGGCATTTT.

In DNA form, the CDR3 reads TGTGCCAGCAGTTACGGCGGGGTCCAGCCCCAGCATTTT. Translated: CASSYGGVQPQHF. This chain connects TRBV6-6 to TRBJ1-5; no clear D gene. V dropped 2 bases and J dropped 7 bases, with 9 bases sitting between them. Germline V lookup: CDR1 MNHNY, CDR2 SVGAGI (reference sequence). The CDR3 extends over 13 amino acids.

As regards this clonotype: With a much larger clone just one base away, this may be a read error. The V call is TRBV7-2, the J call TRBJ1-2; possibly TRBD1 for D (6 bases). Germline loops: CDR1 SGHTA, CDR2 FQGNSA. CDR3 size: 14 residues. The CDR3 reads CACSFIGGNYGYTF. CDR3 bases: TGTGCCTGCAGCTTCATCGGGGGCAACTATGGCTACACCTTC.

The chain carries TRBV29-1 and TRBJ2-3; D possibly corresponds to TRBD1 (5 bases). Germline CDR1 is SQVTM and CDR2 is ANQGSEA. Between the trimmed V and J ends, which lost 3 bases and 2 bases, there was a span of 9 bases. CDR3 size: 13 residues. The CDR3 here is CSVDFGATDTQYF. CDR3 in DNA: TGCAGCGTTGATTTTGGGGCCACAGATACGCAGTATTTT.